This TCR beta chain was sequenced during a study of blood T cells in healthy people across ages. Points from the study as a whole: More naive CD4+ cells and higher diversity marked long-lived donors relative to aged donors. Any changes in expanded clonotypes were possibly confounded, as donor CMV status remained unknown.

Trimming shortened V by 4 bases and J by 0 bases, and 13 bases separated the two germline ends. Germline CDR1 reads SGHRS; CDR2 reads YFSETQ. CDR3 size: 15 residues. Total RNA was extracted at no less than 6 micrograms per sample. A sample-barcoded 5' primer and a J-beta primer mix were used in a second PCR of about 6 to 11 cycles. TCRdb independently ran MiXCR on the 5' RACE reads; one entry per CDR3 protein. Of about 1,400,000 distinct CDR3 sequences listed, 40% to 50% are singletons. This clonotype was picked up a small number of times. Its antigen is unidentified. The chain combines TRBV5-1 with TRBJ1-2, with TRBD1 as a possible D gene (5 bases). The receptor was derived from a woman aged 18-30 years in good health. Sequenced sample: blood. In nucleotides, the CDR3 is TGCGCCAGCAGCCTCTTGGCGGGGCCTAACTATGGCTACACCTTC. Translated, it gives CASSLLAGPNYGYTF.